This TCR beta chain was identified during a study of blood T cells in healthy people across ages. Samples each yielded at least 6 micrograms of total RNA. PCR was performed a second time for about 6 to 12 cycles using a sample-barcoded 5' primer and a J-beta primer mix. Every individual sample yielded 2.5 million or more paired-end reads (each containing CDR3). TCRdb redid the calling of the 5' RACE reads with MiXCR, one entry per CDR3 protein. Of 890,000 or so distinct CDR3 sequences in the sample, 62% were seen once. The CDR3 runs to 18 residues. Germline assignment: CDR1 MNHEY and CDR2 SMNVEV (reference sequence). Trimming stripped 8 bases from V and 1 base from J, with 26 bases between.

The chain couples TRBV27 to TRBJ1-2, with unresolved D. The clonotype was recovered from a man between 25 and 39 years old in good health. Sequencing was performed on blood. The CDR3 protein is CASGILGSRSGINYGYTF. CDR3 in DNA: TGTGCCAGCGGGATCCTCGGCAGTCGCTCTGGAATTAACTATGGCTACACCTTC.